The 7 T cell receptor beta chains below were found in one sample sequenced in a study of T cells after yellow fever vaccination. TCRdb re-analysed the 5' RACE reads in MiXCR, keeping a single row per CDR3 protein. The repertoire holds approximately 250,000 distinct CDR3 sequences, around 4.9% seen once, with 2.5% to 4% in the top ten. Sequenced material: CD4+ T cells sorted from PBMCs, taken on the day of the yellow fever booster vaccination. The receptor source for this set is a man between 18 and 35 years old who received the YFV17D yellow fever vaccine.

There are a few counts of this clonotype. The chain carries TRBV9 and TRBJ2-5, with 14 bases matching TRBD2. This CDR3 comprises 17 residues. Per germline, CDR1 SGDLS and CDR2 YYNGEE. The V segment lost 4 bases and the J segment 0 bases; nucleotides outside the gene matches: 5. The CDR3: CASSRGGLAGDQETQYF. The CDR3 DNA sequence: TGTGCCAGCAGCCGAGGGGGACTAGCGGGGGACCAAGAGACCCAGTACTTC.

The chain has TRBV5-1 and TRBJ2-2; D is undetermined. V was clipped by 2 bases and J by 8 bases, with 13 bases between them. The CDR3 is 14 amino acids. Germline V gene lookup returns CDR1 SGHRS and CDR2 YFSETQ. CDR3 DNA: TGCGCCAGCAGCTTCGGACCGGAAAAGGGGGAGCTGTTTTTT. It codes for CASSFGPEKGELFF.

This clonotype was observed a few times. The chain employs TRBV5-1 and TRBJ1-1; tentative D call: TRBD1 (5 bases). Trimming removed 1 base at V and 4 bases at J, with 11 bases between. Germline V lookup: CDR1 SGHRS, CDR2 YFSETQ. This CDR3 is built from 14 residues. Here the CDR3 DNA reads TGCGCCAGCAGCTTGCCGGGACGCTCCACTGAAGCTTTCTTT. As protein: CASSLPGRSTEAFF.

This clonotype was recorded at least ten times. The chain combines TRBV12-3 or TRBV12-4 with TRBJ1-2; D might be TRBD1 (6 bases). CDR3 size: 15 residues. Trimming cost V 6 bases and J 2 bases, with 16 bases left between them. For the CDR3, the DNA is TGTGCCAGCAGGCCGACGGCAGGGGCAAACTATGGCTACACCTTC. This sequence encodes CASRPTAGANYGYTF.

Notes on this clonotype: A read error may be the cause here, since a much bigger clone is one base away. For the CDR3, the DNA is TGCAGCGTTGAGGGGGTCGGTTATGGCTACACCTTC. Encoded protein: CSVEGVGYGYTF. The chain carries TRBV29-1 and TRBJ1-2; TRBD1 is a possible D gene (5 bases). Germline V gene sequence: CDR1 SQVTM, CDR2 ANQGSEA. Deletions cut 3 bases from V and 5 bases from J, with 10 bases between. This CDR3 has 12 amino acids.

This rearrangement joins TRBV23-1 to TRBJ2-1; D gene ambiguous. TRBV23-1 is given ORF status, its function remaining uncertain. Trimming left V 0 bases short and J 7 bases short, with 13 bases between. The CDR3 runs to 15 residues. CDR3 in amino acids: CASSQSLRHHNEQFF. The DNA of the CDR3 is TGCGCCAGCAGTCAATCCCTCAGACACCATAATGAGCAGTTCTTC.

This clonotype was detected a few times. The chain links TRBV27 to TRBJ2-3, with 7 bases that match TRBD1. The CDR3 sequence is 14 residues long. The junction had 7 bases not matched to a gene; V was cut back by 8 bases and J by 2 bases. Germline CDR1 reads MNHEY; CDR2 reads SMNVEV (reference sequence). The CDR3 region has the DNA TGTGCCAGCTGGGGGACAGCTCCCACAGATACGCAGTATTTT. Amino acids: CASWGTAPTDTQYF.